Following are 21 T cell receptor beta chains from one sample sequenced in a study of post-analysis software for immune sequencing data. Notes on the study in general: In patients, about five TRBV segments were more frequent than in controls, with TRBV5-6, TRBV5-1 and TRBV20-1 among them.

No antigen has been identified for these receptors. Unique molecular identifiers were built into the TCR beta cDNA libraries. MiXCR, run by TCRdb on the PCR reads, gives a single entry per CDR3 protein. Among about 200,000 distinct CDR3 sequences listed, approximately 29% were seen once. The material sequenced was blood. The receptors come from a girl under 18 with multiple sclerosis.

Notes on this clonotype: This could be a read error, since a much larger clone is one nucleotide away. The chain joins TRBV29-1 to TRBJ2-1; perhaps TRBD2 as D (6 bases). Trimming pared 3 bases from V and 13 bases from J, leaving 16 bases between. The CDR3 has 12 residues. The germline V gene has CDR1 SQVTM and CDR2 ANQGSEA. CDR3 residues: CSVEGGEETQFF. CDR3 bases: TGCAGCGTTGAGGGCGGGGAAGAGACCCAGTTCTTC.

The CDR3, as DNA: TGCGCCAGCAGCTTGGCAGGGGAAACCACTGAAGCTTTCTTT. Encoded protein: CASSLAGETTEAFF. The chain couples TRBV5-1 to TRBJ1-1, with D maybe TRBD1 (6 bases). Per the germline V gene, CDR1 is SGHRS and CDR2 is YFSETQ. This CDR3 is built from 14 residues. V lost 0 bases to trimming and J lost 4 bases, with 10 bases between them.

This clonotype was detected only a few times. The V call is TRBV20-1, the J call TRBJ1-1, with 10 nucleotides matching TRBD1. With 7 bases clipped from V and 6 bases from J, the junction kept 14 bases outside the gene matches. Per the germline V gene, CDR1 is DFQATT and CDR2 is SNEGSKA (reference sequence). The CDR3 runs 15 residues. The DNA for the CDR3 is TGCAGTGTCCCAATAGCTGGACAGGGGGATGCTGAAGCTTTCTTT. It codes for CSVPIAGQGDAEAFF.

A few counts support this clonotype. V usage is TRBV4-2 and J usage is TRBJ2-2, with D tentatively TRBD2 (5 bases). The CDR3 is 16 amino acids. Germline assignment: CDR1 LGHNA and CDR2 YNFKEQ. Trimming shortened V by 0 bases and J by 4 bases, and 12 bases separated the two germline ends. CDR3 in DNA: TGTGCCAGCAGCCAAGATGCGGGTTGGGGCACCGGGGAGCTGTTTTTT. It yields the protein CASSQDAGWGTGELFF.

This clonotype occurred a few times. The V call is TRBV10-3, the J call TRBJ1-1, with no clear D. The V end was cut by 4 bases, the J end by 1 base, with 7 bases between. Germline CDR1 ENHRY, CDR2 SYGVKD. This CDR3 contains 13 residues. CDR3 nucleotides: TGTGCCATCAGTGGGGGTCCGAACACTGAAGCTTTCTTT. It yields the protein CAISGGPNTEAFF.

Comments on this clonotype: With a much larger clone just one base away, this may be a read error. The CDR3 here is CASSVSGYSYNEQFF. The CDR3 DNA sequence: TGTGCCAGCAGCGTAAGTGGGTACTCCTACAATGAGCAGTTCTTC. The J gene is TRBJ2-1, the V gene TRBV9; D ambiguous. Trimming removed 1 base at V and 0 bases at J, with 8 bases between. The CDR3 sequence is 15 residues long. Germline assignment: CDR1 SGDLS and CDR2 YYNGEE.

This clonotype was counted at least ten times. The CDR3, as DNA: TGTGCCAGCAGTTACGAGGCAGGGGGCGGCGAAAAACTGTTTTTT. Translation gives CASSYEAGGGEKLFF. The rearrangement links TRBV6-5 to TRBJ1-4, with TRBD1 matching 8 bases. This CDR3 spans 15 amino acids. Germline CDR1 is MNHEY and CDR2 is SVGAGI. J lost 8 bases, V lost 2 bases, and 7 bases had no gene match.

This chain joins TRBV12-3 or TRBV12-4 and TRBJ1-5, with 11 bases aligning to TRBD1. Trimming took 6 bases from V and 11 from J; bases not matched to a gene: 6. The CDR3 is made up of 13 amino acids. CDR3 region: CASSGTGGMSQHF. The DNA for the CDR3 is TGTGCCAGCAGCGGGACAGGGGGTATGTCCCAGCATTTT.

This clonotype occurred many times. This rearrangement joins TRBV5-1 to TRBJ2-1, with 9 bases fitting TRBD1. J gave up 8 bases and V 3 bases, and 9 bases lay outside the gene matches. This CDR3 is 15 amino acids long. Per germline, CDR1 SGHRS and CDR2 YFSETQ. The CDR3 here is CASSSLPDRGDEQFF. The CDR3 DNA sequence: TGCGCCAGCAGCTCACTTCCGGACAGGGGCGATGAGCAGTTCTTC.

This clonotype was counted only a few times. The V gene is TRBV28, the J gene TRBJ2-4, with no clear D. The CDR3 runs 12 residues. Germline CDR1 reads MDHEN; CDR2 reads SYDVKM. Trimming stripped 10 bases from V and 1 base from J, with 8 bases between. CDR3 in amino acids: CATAWAKNIQYF. The DNA for the CDR3 is TGTGCCACAGCTTGGGCCAAAAACATTCAGTACTTC.

As to this clonotype: A much larger clone is a single base away; this may be a read error. As DNA, the CDR3 is TGTGCCAGCAGCTTAGGCTCATACAATGAGCAGTACTTC. Translating it yields CASSLGSYNEQYF. The chain carries TRBV7-3 and TRBJ2-5; the D is unclear. Trimming removed 2 bases from V and 11 bases from J, with 15 bases in between. Germline V CDR1 and CDR2: SGHTA, FQGTGA. This CDR3 region has 13 residues.

The chain is built from TRBV12-5 and TRBJ1-4; D is possibly TRBD1 (6 bases). CDR1 is LGHNT and CDR2 is FRNRAP in the germline V gene. This CDR3 is built from 14 residues. Trimming removed 7 bases from V and 4 bases from J, with 13 bases in between. The CDR3 DNA reads TGTGCTAGTGCCACGGACAGAGATAATGAAAAACTGTTTTTT. It is translated as CASATDRDNEKLFF.

This chain connects TRBV11-2 to TRBJ2-3; 7 bases map to TRBD2. The germline gives CDR1 SGHAT, CDR2 FQNNGV. CDR3 length: 14 residues. The trim removed 5 bases at V and 5 bases at J, leaving 7 bases unmatched. The CDR3 sequence: CASSPGTNLDTQYF. As DNA, the CDR3 is TGTGCCAGCAGCCCCGGGACTAACTTAGATACGCAGTATTTT.

This clonotype was seen many times. The chain combines TRBV7-9 with TRBJ2-1; 9 bases are shared with TRBD2. The length of the CDR3 is 12 residues. J lost 10 bases, V lost 4 bases, and 2 bases had no gene match. Germline-derived CDR1 and CDR2 are SEHNR and FQNEAQ (reference sequence). CDR3 sequence: CASSYGLAEQFF. In nucleotides, the CDR3 is TGTGCCAGCAGCTATGGACTAGCGGAGCAGTTCTTC.

The J gene is TRBJ2-1, the V gene TRBV4-2; D might be TRBD2 (6 bases). Germline CDR1 and CDR2: LGHNA and YNFKEQ. The V gene lost 7 bases and the J gene lost 0 bases, with 25 bases spanning the gap. The CDR3 contains 19 residues. CDR3 DNA sequence: TGTGCCAGCAACCCGAAACTAGCTTCGGAGTGGAGCTCCTACAATGAGCAGTTCTTC. The encoded protein is CASNPKLASEWSSYNEQFF.

The chain couples TRBV7-8 to TRBJ2-5, with 8 bases that match TRBD1. CDR1 and CDR2 (germline): SGHVS, FQNEAQ. The CDR3 runs 13 residues. With 5 bases clipped from V and 4 bases from J, the junction kept 3 bases outside the gene matches. The CDR3: CASSQDRVETQYF. The CDR3 DNA reads as TGTGCCAGCAGCCAGGACAGGGTAGAGACCCAGTACTTC.

The V and J genes are TRBV5-5 and TRBJ2-3; 11 bases align to TRBD2. The germline CDR1 and CDR2 sequences are SGHKS and YYEKEE (reference sequence). This CDR3 has 17 amino acids. J gave up 4 bases and V 1 base, and 8 bases lay outside the gene matches. The CDR3 bases are TGTGCCAGCAGCTTGATTCGCCTAGCGGGAGGTGCAGATACGCAGTATTTT. The encoded protein is CASSLIRLAGGADTQYF.

This clonotype showed up many times. The gene calls are TRBV20-1 and TRBJ2-1, with a weak D call TRBD2 (6 bases). Trimming took 0 bases from V and 2 from J, leaving 11 bases between them. The CDR3 sequence is 15 residues long. Germline assignment: CDR1 DFQATT and CDR2 SNEGSKA (reference sequence). CDR3 residues: CSARETSRPYNEQFF. In DNA, the CDR3 is TGCAGTGCTAGAGAGACTAGTCGCCCCTACAATGAGCAGTTCTTC.

V is TRBV9 and J is TRBJ1-1; D ambiguous. Germline CDR1 reads SGDLS; CDR2 reads YYNGEE. V lost 2 bases and J 6 bases, leaving 17 bases between the germline ends. The length of the CDR3 is 15 residues. CDR3 amino acids: CASSVRSGSDAEAFF. In DNA, the CDR3 is TGTGCCAGCAGCGTCCGTTCGGGGTCGGACGCTGAAGCTTTCTTT.

This clonotype was picked up a small number of times. V gene TRBV12-3 or TRBV12-4 combines with J gene TRBJ1-2; D may be TRBD1 (6 bases). Trimming stripped 2 bases from V and 2 bases from J, with 15 bases between. The CDR3 is 16 amino acids. The CDR3 DNA reads as TGTGCCAGCAGTTTAAATGGGGGGGCGCGGAACTATGGCTACACCTTC. Amino acids: CASSLNGGARNYGYTF.

The sample holds a few counts of this clonotype. A single base separates this from a much larger clone, so it may be a read error. The V gene is TRBV29-1, the J gene TRBJ2-5, with 9 bases aligning to TRBD1. The germline gives CDR1 SQVTM, CDR2 ANQGSEA. The junction had 13 bases not matched to a gene; V was cut back by 3 bases and J by 11 bases. The CDR3 loop spans 14 amino acids. The CDR3 reads CSVDGTGYYNEQYF. The CDR3 DNA reads as TGCAGCGTTGACGGGACAGGGTACTACAATGAGCAGTACTTC.